Included here is one T cell receptor (beta chain) sequence, with context. Its cognate antigen is unknown. This specimen belongs to a study of CD8+ T cells in alopecia areata. Looking at the study overall: Treatment comprised oral tofacitinib, 5 to 10 mg twice daily, in treated patients. Percent affected scalp area, the SALT score, rated treated patients' severity. Study observations and caveats: Scalp clonality and expanded CD8+ clones among the top 100 fell significantly with tofacitinib. Numerous expanded lesional clones remained in scalp and blood during tofacitinib.

Noted treatment: oral pan-JAK inhibitor, 5-10 mg twice daily. Germline V lookup: CDR1 DFQATT, CDR2 SNEGSKA (reference sequence). With 3 bases removed from V and 5 bases from J, the gap between germline ends came to 7 bases. The CDR3 totals 11 residues. It was cDNA, reverse transcribed from extracted RNA, that served as the sequencing template. The assay was immunoSEQ multiplex PCR, and TCRdb's table has in-frame clones only and misses some. This table has about 210,000 clones, 40% to 45% appearing once. The TCR sequence derives from a human donor with alopecia areata. The rearrangement uses TRBV20-1 and TRBJ1-1, with D tentatively TRBD1 (5 bases). Sequences were derived from CD4+ T cells sorted from blood, sampled around week 37, from a patient treated with tofacitinib. CDR3 nucleotide sequence: TGCAGTGCTAGTCCAGGGACTGAAGCTTTCTTT. Translation gives CSASPGTEAFF.